Following are 30 T cell receptor beta chains from one sample sequenced in a study of T-cell reconstitution after alpha-beta-depleted transplantation in children. Unique molecular identifiers featured in how the TCRbeta library was prepared. From the PCR reads, TCRdb called clonotypes with MiXCR, one entry per CDR3 protein. Of fewer than 1 million distinct CDR3 sequences detected, roughly 16% appear once; the ten largest clones hold approximately 5%. Source: PBMCs, mostly from graft donor cells, taken 360 days after TCRalphabeta/CD19-depleted stem cell transplant. The receptor source for this set is a male patient younger than 18 who had a stem cell transplant for acute lymphoblastic leukemia, so the T cells may come from the graft donor.

This clonotype was observed a handful of times. The rearrangement uses TRBV27 and TRBJ2-3; D tentatively reads TRBD1 or TRBD2 (6 bases each). Germline V lookup: CDR1 MNHEY, CDR2 SMNVEV (reference sequence). The V end lost 0 bases, the J end lost 4 bases, and 8 bases lay between the germline ends. The CDR3 has 14 amino acids. The CDR3 loop reads CASSLSGGSDTQYF. CDR3 coding DNA: TGTGCCAGCAGTTTATCGGGGGGCTCAGATACGCAGTATTTT.

V and J are TRBV12-3 or TRBV12-4 and TRBJ2-7; the D gene is possibly TRBD1 (6 bases). The CDR3 contains 14 residues. Deletions cut 5 bases from V and 5 bases from J, with 16 bases between. CDR3 residues: CASSRPGAQHEQYF. CDR3 bases: TGTGCCAGCAGTCGCCCAGGGGCACAACACGAGCAGTACTTC.

The rearrangement uses TRBV19 and TRBJ2-1; no reliable D call. This CDR3 has 15 residues. Per germline, CDR1 LNHDA and CDR2 SQIVND (reference sequence). V lost 4 bases, J lost 5 bases, and 15 bases lay in between. CDR3 residues: CASSNRWPGDNEQFF. The CDR3 nucleotides read TGTGCCAGTAGTAATAGGTGGCCGGGCGACAATGAGCAGTTCTTC.

This sequence joins TRBV19 and TRBJ2-3, with 11 bases that match TRBD1. V dropped 8 bases and J dropped 0; count of bases not matched to a gene: 1. Germline loops: CDR1 LNHDA, CDR2 SQIVND (reference sequence). This CDR3 contains 14 residues. The CDR3: CASWDRGSTDTQYF. CDR3 nucleotide sequence: TGTGCCAGTTGGGACAGGGGGAGCACAGATACGCAGTATTTT.

This sequence joins TRBV7-6 and TRBJ2-7; the D is unclear. V lost 5 bases to trimming and J lost 1 base, with 18 bases between them. CDR3 length equals 16 residues. In germline, CDR1 is SGHVS, CDR2 FNYEAQ. The CDR3 nucleotides read TGTGCCAGCAGCCACCCCGCCACCGGGTTTTCCTACGAGCAGTACTTC. This translates into CASSHPATGFSYEQYF.

This clonotype has more than one count but fewer than ten. This chain connects TRBV3-1 to TRBJ2-3; tentatively, D is TRBD2 (5 bases). CDR3 length: 16 amino acids. Germline V lookup: CDR1 LGHDT, CDR2 YNNKEL (reference sequence). Trimming removed 0 bases at V and 6 bases at J, with 16 bases between. The CDR3 region has the DNA TGTGCCAGCAGCCAAGAACAACTAGTGAGCGACGATACGCAGTATTTT. This sequence encodes CASSQEQLVSDDTQYF.

The chain couples TRBV29-1 to TRBJ2-6; D is undetermined. Germline V lookup: CDR1 SQVTM, CDR2 ANQGSEA. This CDR3 region has 15 residues. Trimming took off 4 bases at V and 0 bases at J, with 10 bases between the two ends. CDR3 bases: TGCAGCGTTGTTCCGCGGCTCTCTGGGGCCAACGTCCTGACTTTC. This gives the protein CSVVPRLSGANVLTF. Using reference TRBV29-1 and TRBJ2-6 for the parts outside the CDR3, the full variable domain is SAVISQKPSRDICQRGTSLTIQCQVDSQVTMMFWYRQQPGQSLTLIATANQGSEATYESGFVIDKFPISRPNLTFSTLTVSNMSPEDSSIYLCSVVPRLSGANVLTFGAGSRLTVL.

This clonotype was seen more than once but under ten times. The rearrangement joins TRBV9 to TRBJ2-1, with D possibly matching TRBD2 (6 bases). This CDR3 has 17 residues. Germline V gives CDR1 SGDLS, CDR2 YYNGEE. Trimming removed 4 bases at V and 3 bases at J, with 20 bases between. The CDR3 loop reads CASSPQTSRRNYNEQFF. The CDR3 DNA reads as TGTGCCAGCAGCCCCCAGACTAGTCGCAGAAACTACAATGAGCAGTTCTTC.

This clonotype came up a few times. The V gene is TRBV12-3 or TRBV12-4, the J gene TRBJ2-7; tentatively, D is TRBD2 (5 bases). The CDR3 runs to 16 residues. V lost 5 bases, J lost 1 base, and 18 bases lay in between. CDR3 residues: CASSPVLRARSYEQYF. CDR3 bases: TGTGCCAGCAGTCCCGTCTTGCGGGCTCGGTCCTACGAGCAGTACTTC.

This clonotype was counted between two and nine times. V gene TRBV7-3 combines with J gene TRBJ1-1; D gene ambiguous. The germline V gene encodes CDR1 SGHTA and CDR2 FQGTGA. This CDR3 region has 14 residues. The V and J ends lost 5 bases and 5 bases respectively, with 15 bases between them. This chain's CDR3 is CASSMLEGGTEAFF. The CDR3, as DNA: TGTGCCAGCAGCATGCTTGAGGGCGGGACTGAAGCTTTCTTT.

The V gene is TRBV20-1, the J gene TRBJ1-5, with 10 bases fitting TRBD1. Germline lookup yields CDR1 DFQATT and CDR2 SNEGSKA (reference sequence). Trimming at V came to 1 base and at J to 4 bases, leaving 4 bases not matched to a gene. The CDR3 length is 15 residues. CDR3 coding DNA: TGCAGTGCTAGAGCCGGGACAGGGGTAAATCAGCCCCAGCATTTT. It specifies CSARAGTGVNQPQHF.

This chain uses TRBV9 with TRBJ2-7; D gene uncertain. The germline CDR1 and CDR2 sequences are SGDLS and YYNGEE. Trimming stripped 2 bases from V and 6 bases from J, with 12 bases between. This CDR3 is 13 amino acids long. The CDR3 region has the DNA TGTGCCAGCAGCGTCTTAGTGTTGGGCGAGCAGTACTTC. Amino acid sequence: CASSVLVLGEQYF.

This clonotype was recorded a few times. The chain carries TRBV4-1 and TRBJ2-5; the D gene could be TRBD1 or TRBD2 (5 bases each). The CDR3 sequence is 17 residues long. With 1 base removed from V and 2 bases from J, the gap between germline ends came to 17 bases. Per germline, CDR1 MGHRA and CDR2 YSYEKL. The CDR3: CASSQGDSGTAQETQYF. As DNA, the CDR3 is TGCGCCAGCAGCCAAGGGGATTCCGGGACCGCGCAAGAGACCCAGTACTTC.

This clonotype was found a few times. The chain employs TRBV5-1 and TRBJ2-1; TRBD2 matches 7 bases. Trimming at V came to 4 bases and at J to 6 bases, leaving 19 bases not matched to a gene. The CDR3 extends over 18 amino acids. Per the germline V gene, CDR1 is SGHRS and CDR2 is YFSETQ. CDR3 nucleotide sequence: TGCGCCAGCAGCCAGGCGTGGCTAGCGGCCCGATGTTGCAATGAGCAGTTCTTC. This encodes CASSQAWLAARCCNEQFF.

This clonotype showed up just a few times. The genes are TRBV5-1 and TRBJ2-7; no reliable D call. The germline V gene encodes CDR1 SGHRS and CDR2 YFSETQ. V was cut by 1 base and J by 3 bases, with 8 bases left in between. CDR3 length equals 13 residues. The DNA for the CDR3 is TGCGCCAGCAGCTTGCGCCGATACTACGAGCAGTACTTC. This sequence encodes CASSLRRYYEQYF.

This clonotype was picked up a small number of times. The chain couples TRBV15 to TRBJ2-5; 8 bases align to TRBD1. CDR3 size: 15 residues. Germline assignment: CDR1 LNHNV and CDR2 YYDKDF (reference sequence). J gave up 5 bases and V 5 bases, and 10 bases lay outside the gene matches. CDR3 bases: TGTGCCACCAGCGGAAACAGGGGGTCGTGGGAGACCCAGTACTTC. Translation: CATSGNRGSWETQYF.

This clonotype was seen only a few times. The rearrangement links TRBV7-6 to TRBJ2-1; a weak D match, TRBD1 (6 bases). Germline values: CDR1 SGHVS, CDR2 FNYEAQ. V gave up 3 bases and J gave up 9 bases, with 15 bases separating them. The CDR3 is 14 amino acids. The CDR3 here is CASSLTPVQGEQFF. Written as DNA, the CDR3 is TGTGCCAGCAGCTTGACGCCCGTACAGGGTGAGCAGTTCTTC. The full variable domain, with the rest looked up from reference TRBV7-6 and TRBJ2-1, is GAGVSQSPRYKVTKRGQDVALRCDPISGHVSLYWYRQALGQGPEFLTYFNYEAQQDKSGLPNDRFSAERPEGSISTLTIQRTEQRDSAMYRCASSLTPVQGEQFFGPGTRLTVL.

This clonotype was counted only a few times. The V call is TRBV5-1, the J call TRBJ2-1; D tentatively reads TRBD1 or TRBD2 (6 bases each). V was trimmed by 4 bases and J by 0 bases, leaving 17 bases between them. Germline CDR1 reads SGHRS; CDR2 reads YFSETQ. The CDR3 spans 17 residues. The CDR3 DNA is TGCGCCAGCAGCGCGATTTCACAGGGAGGCTCCTACAATGAGCAGTTCTTC. Protein sequence: CASSAISQGGSYNEQFF.

This sequence joins TRBV12-3 or TRBV12-4 and TRBJ1-5; 9 nucleotides agree with TRBD1. The CDR3 totals 16 residues. V gave up 5 bases and J gave up 7 bases; unmatched junction bases: 12. CDR3 region: CASSLRGGQGGQPQHF. CDR3 nucleotide sequence: TGTGCCAGCAGTCTTAGAGGGGGACAGGGAGGACAGCCCCAGCATTTT.

At least ten counts were recorded for this clonotype. The genes are TRBV27 and TRBJ1-5; D may be TRBD1 (5 bases). The germline V and J ends were trimmed by 0 bases and 2 bases, with 8 bases remaining between them. Germline V gives CDR1 MNHEY, CDR2 SMNVEV (reference sequence). CDR3 size: 15 residues. The CDR3 sequence is CASSLSLRGNQPQHF. CDR3 nucleotides: TGTGCCAGCAGTTTATCCCTCAGGGGCAATCAGCCCCAGCATTTT.

The chain is built from TRBV4-1 and TRBJ2-3; D gene unclear. Germline V gene data show CDR1 as MGHRA and CDR2 as YSYEKL. The V end was cut by 0 bases, the J end by 1 base, with 5 bases between. The CDR3 sequence is 14 residues long. CDR3 region: CASSQEDGTDTQYF. The CDR3 nucleotides are TGCGCCAGCAGCCAAGAGGACGGCACAGATACGCAGTATTTT.

The chain uses TRBV7-8 and TRBJ2-1; 8 bases line up with TRBD1. The CDR3 is 14 residues long. In germline, CDR1 is SGHVS, CDR2 FQNEAQ. J lost 8 bases, V lost 4 bases, and 7 bases had no gene match. CDR3 residues: CASSSGQGADEQFF. In nucleotides, the CDR3 is TGTGCCAGCAGCTCAGGACAGGGTGCGGATGAGCAGTTCTTC. The full variable domain, with the rest looked up from reference TRBV7-8 and TRBJ2-1, is GAGVSQSPRYKVAKRGQDVALRCDPISGHVSLFWYQQALGQGPEFLTYFQNEAQLDKSGLPSDRFFAERPEGSVSTLKIQRTQQEDSAVYLCASSSGQGADEQFFGPGTRLTVL.

This chain connects TRBV19 to TRBJ1-5; a weak D match, TRBD1 (6 bases). Trimming removed 3 bases at V and 5 bases at J, with 8 bases between. The CDR3 consists of 13 residues. Germline loops: CDR1 LNHDA, CDR2 SQIVND (reference sequence). The CDR3 loop is CASSMTGHQPQHF. Here the CDR3 DNA reads TGTGCCAGTAGTATGACAGGCCATCAGCCCCAGCATTTT.

This clonotype came up many times. This chain connects TRBV12-3 or TRBV12-4 to TRBJ2-1; 9 bases are a match to TRBD2. The CDR3 is made up of 14 amino acids. Losses at the gene ends were 4 bases for V and 6 bases for J; bases not matched to a gene: 4. The CDR3 reads CASSSLAGSNEQFF. The CDR3 region has the DNA TGTGCCAGCAGTTCGCTAGCGGGAAGCAATGAGCAGTTCTTC.

This clonotype was observed a handful of times. The chain has TRBV12-3 or TRBV12-4 and TRBJ2-5; TRBD2 aligns across 12 bases. The J segment lost 7 bases and the V segment lost 6 bases, leaving 6 bases of the junction unmatched. CDR3 length equals 14 residues. CDR3 in DNA: TGTGCCAGCAGAGGACTAGCGGGGCCCGGGACCCAGTACTTC. It is translated as CASRGLAGPGTQYF.

The chain carries TRBV24-1 and TRBJ2-1; D may be TRBD1 or TRBD2 (5 bases each). The V end was cut by 3 bases, the J end by 8 bases, with 13 bases between. CDR1 and CDR2 (germline): KGHDR, SFDVKD. The CDR3 is 14 amino acids. The CDR3 DNA sequence: TGTGCCACCAGTGATGCCCCGGGACGTTATGAGCAGTTCTTC. It specifies CATSDAPGRYEQFF.

This chain connects TRBV12-3 or TRBV12-4 to TRBJ2-7, with a tentative D call TRBD1 (5 bases). V dropped 3 bases and J dropped 3 bases, with 12 bases sitting between them. This CDR3 is built from 14 residues. The CDR3 coding sequence is TGTGCCAGCAGTTTCCGCAGGGCCTACTACGAGCAGTACTTC. It encodes CASSFRRAYYEQYF.

This clonotype showed up just a few times. The rearrangement links TRBV7-9 to TRBJ1-6; no definite D call. Germline lookup yields CDR1 SEHNR and CDR2 FQNEAQ (reference sequence). Trimming removed 6 bases from V and 1 base from J, with 10 bases in between. CDR3 length: 15 amino acids. CDR3 protein: CASRVEGSYNSPLHF. CDR3 DNA sequence: TGTGCCAGCAGGGTCGAAGGGTCCTATAATTCACCCCTCCACTTT.

This clonotype was observed a few times. The chain recombines TRBV7-8 with TRBJ2-7, with 8 bases that match TRBD1. V dropped 4 bases and J dropped 5; count of bases not matched to a gene: 10. The CDR3 totals 15 residues. Per the germline V gene, CDR1 is SGHVS and CDR2 is FQNEAQ. CDR3 amino acids: CASSWDGQGTDEQYF. CDR3 in DNA: TGTGCCAGCAGCTGGGATGGACAGGGTACTGACGAGCAGTACTTC.

This clonotype occurred a few times. The gene calls are TRBV2 and TRBJ1-6, with D possibly matching TRBD1 (6 bases). This CDR3 is 15 amino acids long. Trimming pared 6 bases from V and 7 bases from J, leaving 16 bases between. Per the germline V gene, CDR1 is SNHLY and CDR2 is FYNNEI. The CDR3 bases are TGTGCCAGCAGGAGGGGGAGGGACCGAAATTCACCCCTCCACTTT. It specifies CASRRGRDRNSPLHF.